The 7 T cell receptor beta chains given below trace back to one sample, sequenced in a study of T cells in Graves' hyperthyroidism and ophthalmopathy. Authors of the study amplified TCR beta CDR3 regions from RNA transcripts. First-round RT-PCR of the TCR CDR3 relied on the HTBI primer set. TCRdb re-derived calls from the multiplex PCR reads in MiXCR, one entry per CDR3 protein. The sample holds about 250,000 distinct CDR3 sequences, 24% seen once. The material sequenced was blood. The receptor source for this set is a woman in her thirties or forties with Graves' ophthalmopathy.

The V gene is TRBV24-1, the J gene TRBJ2-5; D not certain. CDR3 length equals 13 residues. The V gene lost 2 bases and the J gene lost 3 bases, with 6 bases spanning the gap. Germline lookup yields CDR1 KGHDR and CDR2 SFDVKD. CDR3 DNA: TGTGCCACCAGTGATTCCCCAGAAGAGACCCAGTACTTC. It is translated as CATSDSPEETQYF.

This clonotype was seen a few times. This chain's CDR3 is CASSQEGGLNTGELFF. The CDR3 DNA reads as TGCGCCAGCAGCCAAGAGGGGGGGCTGAACACCGGGGAGCTGTTTTTT. The chain links TRBV4-1 to TRBJ2-2; the D gene is possibly TRBD2 (7 bases). Germline V CDR1 and CDR2: MGHRA, YSYEKL. V lost 0 bases, J lost 1 base, and 9 bases lay in between. The CDR3 is made up of 16 amino acids.

This clonotype was detected ten times or more. V gene TRBV20-1 combines with J gene TRBJ2-3; 8 bases are a match to TRBD1. CDR1 DFQATT and CDR2 SNEGSKA come from the germline V gene (reference sequence). The CDR3 extends over 16 amino acids. V gave up 0 bases and J gave up 4 bases; unmatched junction bases: 9. Here the CDR3 DNA reads TGCAGTGCTAGAGATCCGAGACAGGGGCTGGCAGATACGCAGTATTTT. Translating gives CSARDPRQGLADTQYF.

This chain joins TRBV6-1 and TRBJ1-2; possibly TRBD1 for D (5 bases). The V gene lost 5 bases and the J gene lost 6 bases, with 16 bases spanning the gap. This CDR3 comprises 14 residues. Germline assignment: CDR1 MNHNS and CDR2 SASEGT. The CDR3 region has the DNA TGTGCCAGCAGTCCCGATGGGGGATGGAATGGCTACACCTTC. Protein: CASSPDGGWNGYTF.

The J gene is TRBJ2-7, the V gene TRBV6-1, with 9 positions matching TRBD2. Losses at the gene ends were 6 bases for V and 2 bases for J; bases not matched to a gene: 14. The CDR3 length is 17 residues. Germline lookup yields CDR1 MNHNS and CDR2 SASEGT. This CDR3 reads CASSLTAGGRGAYEQYF. The CDR3 DNA follows: TGTGCCAGCAGCCTAACGGCGGGAGGGAGGGGTGCCTACGAGCAGTACTTC.

The V gene is TRBV11-2, the J gene TRBJ2-5, with TRBD2 matching over 10 bases. Germline V gives CDR1 SGHAT, CDR2 FQNNGV. The CDR3 totals 17 residues. With V trimmed by 5 bases and J by 5 bases, 14 bases remained unmatched. DNA of the CDR3: TGTGCCAGCAGCAAAACTAGCGGGACATGGGGAGGGGAGACCCAGTACTTC. Its translation: CASSKTSGTWGGETQYF.

This clonotype was counted at least ten times. The rearrangement links TRBV7-2 to TRBJ1-2; 7 positions match TRBD1. Germline-derived CDR1 and CDR2 are SGHTA and FQGNSA. The V and J ends lost 5 bases and 4 bases, in that order; junction bases with no gene match: 4. The CDR3 sequence is 13 residues long. The DNA for the CDR3 is TGTGCCAGCAGCCCACAGGGGAGCTATGGCTACACCTTC. It translates to CASSPQGSYGYTF.